This T cell receptor (beta chain) is drawn from a study of immune evolution from preneoplasia to lung adenocarcinoma. Patients had resection in Japan or China between about 2013 and 2017. Of note for this clone: Its matching antigen is unknown.

The assay was immunoSEQ multiplex PCR, and TCRdb's table has in-frame clones only and misses some. The sample has about 5,000 clones, more than 80% seen once; the top ten hold 11%. Germline V gene data show CDR1 as MDHEN and CDR2 as SYDVKM. V lost 6 bases to trimming and J lost 5 bases; unmatched junction nucleotides: 9. The CDR3 covers 15 residues. Overall study findings and caveats: Later-stage lesions appeared to have more T cells, more diversity, less clonality.

The sample comprised FFPE adjacent normal lung tissue. The V gene is TRBV28, the J gene TRBJ1-4, with TRBD1 matching 7 bases. The origin of this receptor is a donor older than 65 with lung adenocarcinoma. The DNA of the CDR3 is TGTGCCAGCAGACCCGCGACAGGGAGGAATGAAAAACTGTTTTTT. This gives the protein CASRPATGRNEKLFF.